Below are 32 T cell receptor beta chains sequenced from a single sample in a study of blood T cell repertoires in COVID-19. Repertoires were generated with immunoSEQ multiplex PCR, while TCRdb's copy carries only in-frame clones and drops some. The sample has under 200,000 clones, under 90% seen once. The sequencing input was peripheral blood. The receptors here all came from a man in his thirties or forties with active or convalescent COVID-19.

This clone was picked up one time. The chain carries TRBV3-1 (or the pseudogene TRBV3-2) and TRBJ2-5, with D perhaps TRBD1 (5 bases). V was clipped by 4 bases and J by 2 bases, with 11 bases between them. Per germline, CDR1 LGHDT and CDR2 YNNKEL (reference sequence). CDR3 length: 14 residues. DNA of the CDR3: TGTGCCAGCAGCCCAGGGCCCTCACAAGAGACCCAGTACTTC. Translation: CASSPGPSQETQYF.

This chain connects TRBV5-4 to TRBJ2-3, with 9 bases identical to TRBD2. Germline-derived CDR1 and CDR2 are SGHNT and YYREEE (reference sequence). The V segment lost 4 bases and the J segment 5 bases; nucleotides outside the gene matches: 5. CDR3 size: 14 residues. CDR3 in DNA: TGTGCCAGCAGCCTCCTAGCGGGACAAGATACGCAGTATTTT. It encodes CASSLLAGQDTQYF. The full variable domain, its missing parts supplied by reference TRBV5-4 and TRBJ2-3, is ETGVTQSPTHLIKTRGQQVTLRCSSQSGHNTVSWYQQALGQGPQFIFQYYREEENGRGNFPPRFSGLQFPNYSSELNVNALELDDSALYLCASSLLAGQDTQYFGPGTRLTVL.

The chain uses TRBV6-6 and TRBJ2-1; a weak D match, TRBD1 (7 bases). CDR3 length equals 13 residues. Trimming stripped 6 bases from V and 8 bases from J, with 14 bases between. Germline lookup yields CDR1 MNHNY and CDR2 SVGAGI (reference sequence). The CDR3 DNA follows: TGTGCCAGCAGCCAGGGGGGATGGGATGAGCAGTTCTTC. It yields the protein CASSQGGWDEQFF.

V is TRBV2 and J is TRBJ1-4; tentative D call: TRBD1 (6 bases). V was pared by 6 bases and J by 2 bases, with 10 bases between. Germline CDR1 SNHLY, CDR2 FYNNEI. CDR3 length: 14 amino acids. CDR3 bases: TGTGCCAGCAGAAAAACAGGGACTAATGAAAAACTGTTTTTT. Protein product: CASRKTGTNEKLFF.

The chain couples TRBV5-1 to TRBJ1-2; no definite D call. The CDR3 has 15 amino acids. Per germline, CDR1 SGHRS and CDR2 YFSETQ. V was pared by 0 bases and J by 9 bases, with 18 bases between. The CDR3 reads CASSLATGEFSSYTF. The CDR3 bases are TGCGCCAGCAGCTTGGCCACCGGTGAATTTTCAAGCTACACCTTC.

This rearrangement joins TRBV7-2 to TRBJ1-6; TRBD1 agrees at 8 bases. V trimming: 4 bases; J trimming: 10 bases; junction bases outside the gene matches: 12. Germline CDR1 reads SGHTA; CDR2 reads FQGNSA. CDR3 length equals 16 residues. As DNA, the CDR3 is TGTGCCAGCAGCTCGTCTAGGACAGGGAAGAAATCACCCCTCCACTTT. Protein: CASSSSRTGKKSPLHF.

This chain connects TRBV4-3 to TRBJ1-2; D is unresolved. V gave up 5 bases and J gave up 2 bases, with 9 bases separating them. Germline CDR1 is LGHNA and CDR2 is YSLEER. The CDR3 length is 13 residues. CDR3 residues: CASSDDGNYGYTF. Here the CDR3 DNA reads TGCGCCAGCAGCGACGACGGGAACTATGGCTACACCTTC.

This clone came up once. The chain uses TRBV6-2 or TRBV6-3 and TRBJ2-7, with 8 bases lining up with TRBD2. The CDR3 contains 14 residues. The ends lost 1 base at V and 4 bases at J; junction bases unmatched: 3. Germline V lookup: CDR1 MNHEY, CDR2 SVGEGT. This chain's CDR3 is CASSYYGRGYEQYF. CDR3 nucleotides: TGTGCCAGCAGTTACTACGGGAGGGGATACGAGCAGTACTTC.

The gene calls are TRBV19 and TRBJ2-7; 12 positions agree with TRBD2. Germline loops: CDR1 LNHDA, CDR2 SQIVND (reference sequence). The CDR3 consists of 17 residues. V shed 5 bases and J 6 bases; nucleotides not matched to a gene: 14. As DNA, the CDR3 is TGTGCCAGTAGTCCTCCGAAGGCTAGCGGGAGGGGCGTCGAGCAGTACTTC. This codes for CASSPPKASGRGVEQYF.

The J gene is TRBJ1-5, the V gene TRBV15; 7 bases match TRBD1. This CDR3 has 17 amino acids. After removal of 4 bases from V and 0 bases from J, the junction contained 9 bases not matched to a gene. Per the germline V gene, CDR1 is LNHNV and CDR2 is YYDKDF (reference sequence). In DNA form, the CDR3 reads TGTGCCACCAGCACCGGAGGCGGGACAGATAGCAATCAGCCCCAGCATTTT. Its protein is CATSTGGGTDSNQPQHF.

The chain has TRBV28 and TRBJ1-4; 7 nucleotides line up with TRBD1. The CDR3 is 15 residues long. Germline CDR1 and CDR2: MDHEN and SYDVKM. With V trimmed by 4 bases and J by 7 bases, 9 bases remained unmatched. CDR3 loop: CASSSPAGGSEKLFF. The CDR3 region has the DNA TGTGCCAGCAGTTCCCCGGCAGGGGGGAGTGAAAAACTGTTTTTT.

The V call is TRBV19, the J call TRBJ2-1, with D possibly being TRBD1 (6 bases). Germline CDR1 and CDR2: LNHDA and SQIVND (reference sequence). There are 15 residues in the CDR3. The V end lost 3 bases, the J end lost 4 bases, and 13 bases lay between the germline ends. The CDR3 sequence: CASSITGNSYNEQFF. Written as DNA, the CDR3 is TGTGCCAGTAGTATTACAGGGAATAGTTACAATGAGCAGTTCTTC.

The genes are TRBV27 and TRBJ1-3; the D is unclear. The CDR3 runs to 14 residues. V was shortened by 2 bases and J by 0 bases, with 5 bases between the two germline ends. Germline V gives CDR1 MNHEY, CDR2 SMNVEV (reference sequence). The chain's CDR3 is CASSLAGSGNTIYF. For the CDR3, the DNA is TGTGCCAGCAGTTTAGCCGGCTCTGGAAACACCATATATTTT.

The chain uses TRBV21-1 and TRBJ2-3; the table's D gene call, TRBD2, was not cross checked with the DNA. TRBV21-1 is shown as a pseudogene. This CDR3 is built from 16 residues. The CDR3 region has the DNA TGTGCCAGCAGCCCTCTTTCGGGACTCAGCACAGATACGCAGTATTTT. Protein product: CASSPLSGLSTDTQYF.

The chain uses TRBV30 and TRBJ1-1; tentative D call: TRBD1 (6 bases). Germline V gives CDR1 GTSNPN, CDR2 SVGIG (reference sequence). Between the trimmed V and J ends, which lost 3 bases and 1 base, there was a span of 9 bases. This CDR3 is 13 amino acids long. CDR3 loop: CAWSHRANTEAFF. CDR3 coding DNA: TGTGCCTGGAGCCACAGGGCGAACACTGAAGCTTTCTTT.

With regard to this clone: Mismatch with germline at one junction end may stem from a read error. V and J are TRBV11-2 and TRBJ1-3; unclear D gene. Germline-derived CDR1 and CDR2 are SGHAT and FQNNGV. The CDR3 is 12 amino acids. The CDR3 region has the DNA TGTGCCAGCAGCTTAGACGCGGGCCCAACGGCATTT. Its protein product is CASSLDAGPTAF.

This clone was detected only once. V and J are TRBV18 and TRBJ1-2; no clear D gene. V was clipped by 0 bases and J by 1 base, with 6 bases between them. Germline loops: CDR1 KGHSH, CDR2 LQKENI. The CDR3 has 14 amino acids. As DNA, the CDR3 is TGTGCCAGCTCACCACCGTCGGGTAACTATGGCTACACCTTC. It codes for CASSPPSGNYGYTF. Complete variable domain (other parts from reference TRBV18 and TRBJ1-2): NAGVMQNPRHLVRRRGQEARLRCSPMKGHSHVYWYRQLPEEGLKFMVYLQKENIIDESGMPKERFSAEFPKEGPSILRIQQVVRGDSAAYFCASSPPSGNYGYTFGSGTRLTVV.

This chain joins TRBV6-5 and TRBJ1-4; D is unresolved. The length of the CDR3 is 13 residues. The germline V and J ends were trimmed by 4 bases and 3 bases, with 6 bases remaining between them. The germline V gene encodes CDR1 MNHEY and CDR2 SVGAGI. CDR3 sequence reads: CASSLAANEKLFF. As DNA, the CDR3 is TGTGCCAGCAGTTTGGCAGCTAATGAAAAACTGTTTTTT.

V gene TRBV9 combines with J gene TRBJ1-1; maybe TRBD1 (6 bases). Germline CDR1 reads SGDLS; CDR2 reads YYNGEE. CDR3 size: 14 residues. Trimming removed 4 bases from V and 5 bases from J, with 15 bases in between. The CDR3, as DNA: TGTGCCAGCAGCTCCCGGGTCCAGGGGACTGAAGCTTTCTTT. The encoded protein is CASSSRVQGTEAFF.

The genes are TRBV14 and TRBJ2-5; D is unresolved. CDR1 and CDR2 (germline): SGHDN, FVKESK. V was trimmed by 2 bases and J by 1 base, leaving 11 bases between them. The CDR3 is 15 residues long. The CDR3 region is CASSQKQLRQETQYF. The CDR3 region has the DNA TGTGCCAGCAGCCAAAAACAGCTCCGCCAAGAGACCCAGTACTTC.

J is TRBJ2-1 and V is TRBV27; 8 bases fit TRBD2. This CDR3 has 15 residues. V was clipped by 6 bases and J by 3 bases; unmatched bases: 7. Germline CDR1 is MNHEY and CDR2 is SMNVEV (reference sequence). The CDR3 nucleotides are TGTGCCAGCAGCGACCGGGAGGGCGGCTACAATGAGCAGTTCTTC. Translated, it gives CASSDREGGYNEQFF.

This chain links TRBV6-5 with TRBJ2-2; 9 nucleotides align to TRBD2. J lost 7 bases, V lost 6 bases, and 6 bases had no gene match. The germline gives CDR1 MNHEY, CDR2 SVGAGI. The CDR3 totals 14 residues. The CDR3 reads CASRGGTSIGELFF. DNA of the CDR3: TGTGCCAGCAGGGGAGGGACTAGCATCGGGGAGCTGTTTTTT.

This clone has more than one count but fewer than ten. This rearrangement joins TRBV30 to TRBJ1-2; D might be TRBD1 (5 bases). V lost 3 bases, J lost 2 bases, and 16 bases lay in between. CDR3 size: 15 residues. From germline, CDR1 is GTSNPN and CDR2 SVGIG (reference sequence). The CDR3 bases are TGTGCCTGGAGGAAAAGTCCTGGGGGGAACTATGGCTACACCTTC. Translated: CAWRKSPGGNYGYTF.

This clone was seen more than once but under ten times. The CDR3 DNA is TGTGCCAGCAGTTACCAAGGGGCCTCGGGCTATGGCTACACCTTC. Translated, it gives CASSYQGASGYGYTF. The chain joins TRBV6-5 to TRBJ1-2, with D tentatively TRBD1 (5 bases). From germline, CDR1 is MNHEY and CDR2 SVGAGI. The CDR3 totals 15 residues. With 2 bases removed from V and 4 bases from J, the gap between germline ends came to 14 bases.

The V and J genes are TRBV6-1 and TRBJ1-1, with D possibly being TRBD1 (6 bases). Trimming shortened V by 0 bases and J by 6 bases, and 11 bases separated the two germline ends. The length of the CDR3 is 14 residues. The germline CDR1 and CDR2 sequences are MNHNS and SASEGT. This chain's CDR3 is CASSEAQGSAEAFF. In nucleotides, the CDR3 is TGTGCCAGCAGTGAAGCACAGGGTAGTGCTGAAGCTTTCTTT.

V gene TRBV30 combines with J gene TRBJ1-2; D is perhaps TRBD1 (5 bases). Germline CDR1 GTSNPN, CDR2 SVGIG (reference sequence). Trimming took off 2 bases at V and 1 base at J, with 8 bases between the two ends. The CDR3 is 13 residues long. DNA of the CDR3: TGTGCCTGGAGTCGGGGGGTTAACTATGGCTACACCTTC. This codes for CAWSRGVNYGYTF.

The chain recombines TRBV28 with TRBJ1-1; D is undetermined. The germline CDR1 and CDR2 sequences are MDHEN and SYDVKM. The germline V and J ends were trimmed by 4 bases and 0 bases, with 9 bases remaining between them. This CDR3 has 14 residues. The CDR3 loop is CASSYHSLNTEAFF. For the CDR3, the DNA is TGTGCCAGCAGTTATCACAGCCTGAACACTGAAGCTTTCTTT. Variable domain in full (rest from reference TRBV28 and TRBJ1-1): DVKVTQSSRYLVKRTGEKVFLECVQDMDHENMFWYRQDPGLGLRLIYFSYDVKMKEKGDIPEGYSVSREKKERFSLILESASTNQTSMYLCASSYHSLNTEAFFGQGTRLTVV.

The chain recombines TRBV2 with TRBJ2-1, with TRBD1 identical over 8 bases. Germline V gene data show CDR1 as SNHLY and CDR2 as FYNNEI. CDR3 length equals 13 residues. V shed 7 bases, J shed 4 bases, and the junction held 3 bases outside the gene matches. CDR3 bases: TGTGCCAGCATCGACAGGGGTTACAATGAGCAGTTCTTC. It translates to CASIDRGYNEQFF.

The chain employs TRBV28 and TRBJ2-7, with 14 bases matching TRBD2. The length of the CDR3 is 15 residues. The ends lost 9 bases at V and 6 bases at J; junction bases unmatched: 10. Per the germline V gene, CDR1 is MDHEN and CDR2 is SYDVKM. The CDR3 loop reads CASQVGTSGSGEQYF. The CDR3, as DNA: TGTGCCAGTCAAGTCGGGACTAGCGGGAGTGGCGAGCAGTACTTC.

The chain carries TRBV7-8 and TRBJ1-5; weak D call: TRBD1 (5 bases). V was trimmed by 4 bases and J by 4 bases, leaving 11 bases between them. CDR1 SGHVS and CDR2 FQNEAQ come from the germline V gene. The CDR3 covers 14 residues. CDR3 nucleotide sequence: TGTGCCAGCAGCTCCAGGGAGGGGAATCAGCCCCAGCATTTT. This encodes CASSSREGNQPQHF.

The chain carries TRBV3-1 (or the pseudogene TRBV3-2) and TRBJ1-5; 11 bases match TRBD1. The CDR3 loop spans 15 amino acids. J was trimmed by 7 bases and V by 1 base; bases with no gene match: 3. Germline V gives CDR1 LGHDT, CDR2 YNNKEL (reference sequence). The chain's CDR3 is CASSQGTGGHQPQHF. CDR3 sequence (DNA): TGTGCCAGCAGCCAAGGGACAGGGGGCCACCAGCCCCAGCATTTT.

The V and J genes are TRBV5-4 and TRBJ1-1, with TRBD1 as a possible D gene (5 bases). CDR1 is SGHNT and CDR2 is YYREEE in the germline V gene (reference sequence). V lost 0 bases and J lost 3, with 12 bases in between. This CDR3 spans 15 amino acids. The CDR3 sequence is CASSLDAGDDTEAFF. In nucleotides, the CDR3 is TGTGCCAGCAGCTTGGACGCGGGGGACGACACTGAAGCTTTCTTT.